A single T cell receptor (beta chain) is shown here with its context. This receptor's antigen is unknown. No base-level quality is on record; no much larger clone is a single base apart. These data come from a study of shared clonotypes between healthy human individuals (dated by TCRdb to 2020 to 2022). Looking at the study overall: Three men and two women, aged 18 to 49 years, made up the cohort. To increase sequencing depth and limit assay-specific biases, different laboratories used diverse techniques to prepare libraries and sequence TCR repertoires. Per donor, three plates each were used for CD4 naive and CD4 memory, two for CD8 naive, and one for CD8 memory. The study deeply sequenced blood TCR repertoires of about 5 healthy adults to estimate repertoire size and the extent of clonotype sharing between individuals. Leukapheresis yielded between about 0.8 and 8.9 billion PBMCs per donor. Study-wide findings and limitations: Clonotypes shared by all four sorted-subset donors showed higher generation probabilities than non-shared clonotypes. Estimated clonotype richness was generally larger for naive than for memory subsets. Sampling was limited to blood, and TCR repertoires in tissue likely differ from TCR repertoires in blood. The genetic and exposure-history diversity represented was limited by the small number of donors. Approximately 5% of naive CD4, roughly 3.6% of naive CD8, about 2.1% of memory CD4, and about 0.4% of memory CD8 clonotypes were shared across several donors. Pairwise subsampling led to the expectation that sequencing depth would affect the degree of clonotype sharing among donors. Incomplete sequencing was indicated by rarefaction of sorted-subset datasets, despite the large sequencing depth.

CDR1 is given as SGHAT and CDR2 as FQNNGV, both from the germline V gene. The CDR3 sequence holds 9 residues, the cysteine and phenylalanine included. The DNA shown is the 27-base CDR3, in frame from base 1. A distance of 2 bases separates the germline ends of V and J, which lose 10 bases and 4 bases respectively. The donors were healthy, HIV-negative adults with no recently reported acute infections or vaccinations. All donors were Caucasian adults living in Nashville, Tennessee, USA. CD4+ T cells were enriched by magnetic negative selection; naive cells were then positively selected on CD45RA, and the negative fraction formed the memory subset. Blood was collected by leukapheresis, and PBMCs were isolated by Ficoll-Histopaque density gradient centrifugation and then cryopreserved in liquid nitrogen vapor phase. Analytical flow cytometry was used to check the purity and quantity of every magnetically sorted T cell population. Genomic DNA was isolated from every sorted fraction and measured by UV absorbance on a Nanodrop 2000c.

Using the deep immunoSEQ assay, TCR CDR3 regions were amplified from genomic DNA by multiplex PCR. Extracted genomic DNA from each cell subset was distributed evenly across all wells of several immunoSEQ 96-well plates, and each plate was treated as a replicate. For sorted subsets, roughly 200 ng of genomic DNA, equivalent to some 30,000 T cell genomes, went into each replicate PCR. The purified libraries were quantified using a Qubit 3.0 fluorometer, sized with a Bioanalyzer 2100, and then quantified again using the KAPA Library Quantification kit. Every immunoSEQ 96-well plate was sequenced on a separate single-read 150-cycle Illumina NextSeq 550 flow cell. Turning to the authors' computational methods: Because the immunoSEQ output included only junctional sequences and no quality scores, the filtering could not be the same as the filtering used for full-length reads. Sequences were annotated with PyIR, a Python wrapper for IgBLAST v1.9, using IMGT germline references to assign V/J genes and CDR3. Reads were removed for weak V/J assignments (E-value above 1e-6), missing CDR3, stop codons, out-of-frame junctions, or ambiguous translated residues. V3J clonotypes were defined by identical inferred V gene, J gene, and CDR3 amino acid sequence. To compute the percentage overlap between repertoires, the number of shared unique clonotypes was divided by the size of the smaller repertoire. RTK rarefaction, the Chao1 estimator, and Recon v2.1 estimates of unobserved clonotypes were used to assess repertoire richness. Generation probabilities for all TCRbeta clonotypes obtained by the gDNA method from four donors were computed using OLGA. The table was pulled from immuneACCESS by TCRdb, which kept in-frame rearrangements only. Such tables lose some clones; where checked, under half of the loss comes from unresolved V genes, and the rest has no known cause. V and J calls plus clone size are reproduced from that table; the DNA served to infer D and trimming. In this sample the table shows about 2.4 million clones, more than 90% of which occur a single time. Over 0.12% of the sample rests with the top ten.

The TCR was taken from a young man in good health. Sequencing was performed on naive CD4+ T cells sorted from blood. The sample's cell subset or site label, in plain terms: CD45RA+ positively selected. The chain is encoded by TRBV11-2 joined to TRBJ1-5, with no D gene named confidently. In nucleotide form, the sequence is TGTGCCAATAATCAGCCCCAGCATTTT. This encodes CANNQPQHF.